The clone carrying this T cell receptor beta chain was detected ten times or more. What it recognizes is unknown. V lost 6 bases to trimming and J lost 4 bases; unmatched junction nucleotides: 17. CDR3 length equals 17 residues. The germline V gene encodes CDR1 SEHNR and CDR2 FQNEAQ (reference sequence). RNA transcripts were the template for amplifying TCR beta CDR3 regions. Carried out on the TCR CDR3, a first-round RT-PCR used the HTBI primer set. TCRdb used MiXCR to reprocess the multiplex PCR reads, holding one entry per CDR3 protein. The data show around 620,000 distinct CDR3 sequences, 14% seen once. Each diagnosis drew on symptoms, thyroxine, TRAb, thyroid ultrasound and orbital computed tomography findings. This sample was taken from a study of T cells in Graves' hyperthyroidism and ophthalmopathy. Study-level results: Most thyroid clonotypes expanded above 0.001 were also detected in blood.

Sequencing was done on a sample of blood. The sequence was obtained from a woman in her late teens or twenties with Graves' ophthalmopathy. The gene calls are TRBV7-9 and TRBJ1-2; 7 positions match TRBD1. The DNA for the CDR3 is TGTGCCAGCAGATCAGCTCGGACAGGCGATACCCCCTATGGCTACACCTTC. Its protein is CASRSARTGDTPYGYTF.